Listed here are 12 T cell receptor beta chains from one sample, sequenced in a study of PD-L1 blockade in urothelial cancer. Using immunoSEQ multiplex PCR, the repertoire was profiled, and TCRdb retains in-frame clones only, with some absent. The sample holds about 51,000 clones, about 86% seen once. Sequencing used PBMCs, obtained around atezolizumab (anti-PD-L1) treatment. The receptors stem from a man between 60 and 70 years old with urothelial cancer.

The V call is TRBV7-3, the J call TRBJ1-2, with 8 positions matching TRBD1. Germline CDR1 is SGHTA and CDR2 is FQGTGA. The CDR3 is 16 amino acids. J was trimmed by 6 bases and V by 3 bases; bases with no gene match: 12. The CDR3 DNA follows: TGTGCCAGCAGCTTCCGTACAGGGGGGCCCTCGGATGGCTACACCTTC. Amino acids: CASSFRTGGPSDGYTF. Filled out from reference TRBV7-3 and TRBJ1-2, the complete variable domain reads GAGVSQTPSNKVTEKGKYVELRCDPISGHTALYWYRQSLGQGPEFLIYFQGTGAADDSGLPNDRFFAVRPEGSVSTLKIQRTERGDSAVYLCASSFRTGGPSDGYTFGSGTRLTVV.

The gene calls are TRBV9 and TRBJ2-7; 10 bases fit TRBD2. The CDR3 has 15 residues. V lost 4 bases and J lost 0; bases outside the gene matches: 4. CDR1 and CDR2 from the germline V gene are SGDLS and YYNGEE. The CDR3 coding sequence is TGTGCCAGCAGCCCCCGGACTAGCGGCTCCTACGAGCAGTACTTC. Residues: CASSPRTSGSYEQYF.

The chain has TRBV19 and TRBJ2-2, with 7 positions matching TRBD1. This CDR3 comprises 14 residues. CDR1 and CDR2 from the germline V gene are LNHDA and SQIVND (reference sequence). V lost 4 bases and J lost 3; bases outside the gene matches: 2. CDR3 coding DNA: TGTGCCAGTAGTACCCAGGGGGACACCGGGGAGCTGTTTTTT. Amino acids: CASSTQGDTGELFF.

The rearrangement uses TRBV5-4 and TRBJ1-4; D perhaps matches TRBD1 (6 bases). The CDR3 spans 15 residues. The germline CDR1 and CDR2 sequences are SGHNT and YYREEE (reference sequence). V lost 4 bases and J 2 bases, leaving 12 bases between the germline ends. The CDR3 loop reads CASSPRTGTNEKLFF. As DNA, the CDR3 is TGTGCCAGCAGCCCCCGAACAGGGACTAATGAAAAACTGTTTTTT.

The genes are TRBV5-1 and TRBJ1-4; 8 bases map to TRBD1. V gave up 4 bases and J gave up 0 bases; unmatched junction bases: 5. This CDR3 spans 16 amino acids. Per the germline V gene, CDR1 is SGHRS and CDR2 is YFSETQ. For the CDR3, the DNA is TGCGCCAGCAGCCTCGGACAGGGTGCAACTAATGAAAAACTGTTTTTT. Its translation is CASSLGQGATNEKLFF.

V usage is TRBV29-1 and J usage is TRBJ2-7; a weak D match, TRBD2 (6 bases). This CDR3 spans 13 amino acids. Per the germline V gene, CDR1 is SQVTM and CDR2 is ANQGSEA. Trimming pared 3 bases from V and 3 bases from J, leaving 12 bases between. The CDR3 bases are TGCAGCGTTGAGAGGGACTCAGACTACGAGCAGTACTTC. Translating gives CSVERDSDYEQYF.

The chain carries TRBV7-2 and TRBJ2-2, with D perhaps TRBD2 (6 bases). The germline gives CDR1 SGHTA, CDR2 FQGNSA. Trimming left V 1 base short and J 7 bases short, with 10 bases between. There are 14 residues in the CDR3. CDR3 region: CASSLGLDIGELFF. Written as DNA, the CDR3 is TGTGCCAGCAGCTTAGGACTAGATATCGGGGAGCTGTTTTTT.

The V gene is TRBV11-2, the J gene TRBJ2-2; 8 bases align to TRBD2. This CDR3 contains 17 residues. V gave up 5 bases and J gave up 6 bases; unmatched junction bases: 14. In germline, CDR1 is SGHAT, CDR2 FQNNGV. This CDR3 is CASSTTPGTGGAGELFF. As DNA, the CDR3 is TGTGCCAGCAGCACCACCCCCGGGACCGGGGGGGCCGGGGAGCTGTTTTTT. Full variable domain (missing parts from reference TRBV11-2 and TRBJ2-2): EAGVAQSPRYKIIEKRQSVAFWCNPISGHATLYWYQQILGQGPKLLIQFQNNGVVDDSQLPKDRFSAERLKGVDSTLKIQPAKLEDSAVYLCASSTTPGTGGAGELFFGEGSRLTVL.

The chain uses TRBV12-5 and TRBJ1-1; no clear D gene. Germline V lookup: CDR1 LGHNT, CDR2 FRNRAP. V lost 2 bases to trimming and J lost 3 bases, with 7 bases between them. CDR3 length: 13 residues. The CDR3 sequence: CASGLLGHTEAFF. The CDR3 DNA reads as TGTGCTAGTGGTTTGCTTGGCCACACTGAAGCTTTCTTT.

This chain joins TRBV14 and TRBJ2-1; 7 positions agree with TRBD2. Germline trimming cut 1 base from V and 3 bases from J; bases unmatched to any gene: 9. Germline V lookup: CDR1 SGHDN, CDR2 FVKESK. This CDR3 is built from 17 residues. The CDR3 coding sequence is TGTGCCAGCAGCCAAGTCGGGCTAGCGGTCCTCTACAATGAGCAGTTCTTC. Amino acid sequence: CASSQVGLAVLYNEQFF. The full variable domain, completed using reference TRBV14 and TRBJ2-1, is EAGVTQFPSHSVIEKGQTVTLRCDPISGHDNLYWYRRVMGKEIKFLLHFVKESKQDESGMPNNRFLAERTGGTYSTLKVQPAELEDSGVYFCASSQVGLAVLYNEQFFGPGTRLTVL.

The chain couples TRBV5-1 to TRBJ2-1; TRBD2 is a possible D gene (7 bases). V gave up 4 bases and J gave up 4 bases, with 12 bases separating them. The CDR3 extends over 14 amino acids. Germline V lookup: CDR1 SGHRS, CDR2 YFSETQ. DNA of the CDR3: TGCGCCAGCAGCCCGGGGGGCGGTTACAATGAGCAGTTCTTC. Encoded protein: CASSPGGGYNEQFF.

With respect to this clone: The junction does not match germline at one end; this may be a read error. The chain carries TRBV7-7 and TRBJ2-5; D not certain. Germline CDR1 is SSHAT and CDR2 is FNYEAQ (reference sequence). The CDR3 extends over 13 amino acids. The CDR3 protein is CASSLNYRETQYF. CDR3 DNA: TGTGCTAGCAGCTTAAACTATCGGGAGACCCAGTACTTC.